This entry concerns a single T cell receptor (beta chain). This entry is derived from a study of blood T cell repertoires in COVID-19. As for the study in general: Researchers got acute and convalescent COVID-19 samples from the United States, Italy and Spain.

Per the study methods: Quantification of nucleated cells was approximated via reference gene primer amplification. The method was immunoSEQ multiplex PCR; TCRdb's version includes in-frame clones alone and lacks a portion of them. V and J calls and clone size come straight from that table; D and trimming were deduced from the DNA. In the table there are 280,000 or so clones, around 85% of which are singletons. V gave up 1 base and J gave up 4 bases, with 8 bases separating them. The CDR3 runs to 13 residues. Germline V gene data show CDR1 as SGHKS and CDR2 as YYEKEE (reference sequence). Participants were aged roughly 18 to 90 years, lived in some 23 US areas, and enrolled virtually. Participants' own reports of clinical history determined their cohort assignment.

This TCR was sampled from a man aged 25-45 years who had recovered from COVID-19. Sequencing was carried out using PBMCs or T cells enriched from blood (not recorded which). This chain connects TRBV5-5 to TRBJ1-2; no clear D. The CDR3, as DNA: TGTGCCAGCAGCTTGCAGGCCTTCTATGGCTACACCTTC. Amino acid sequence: CASSLQAFYGYTF.